This T cell receptor (beta chain) was documented in a study of cytomegalovirus exposure and HLA in healthy donors. V lost 4 bases to trimming and J lost 4 bases; unmatched junction nucleotides: 11. There are 16 residues in the CDR3. Germline lookup yields CDR1 MNHEY and CDR2 SVGAGI. In its sample, this clone was seen once. The PCR made use of 60 Vbeta and 13 Jbeta primers. Assay: immunoSEQ multiplex PCR; the TCRdb copy retains only in-frame clones and omits some. Of about 130,000 clones in the sample, 75% to 85% were seen once. This TCR was sampled from a man aged 35 to 55 in good health and CMV-seronegative. Sample: PBMCs. The chain recombines TRBV6-5 with TRBJ2-5, with TRBD1 identical over 8 bases. CDR3: CASSSQAGGAGETQYF. In nucleotides, the CDR3 is TGTGCCAGCAGTTCCCAGGCAGGGGGCGCAGGAGAGACCCAGTACTTC.